One and the same sample provided the 7 T cell receptor beta chains below, sequenced in a study of a mutant IDH1 vaccine in newly diagnosed glioma listed by TCRdb under 2021. Per the publication, the time point label means: baseline, week 1 (first vaccination visit). The sample's treatment or condition label is to be understood as: pre-vaccination baseline after standard-of-care therapy. Receptor amplification or capture employed the immunoSEQ multiplex PCR assay. TCRdb carries this immuneACCESS record with in-frame sequences only. Its versions omit some clonotypes, under half of them owing to an unresolved V gene in the studies checked, with the rest unexplained. This sample is represented by just under 95,000 clones; around four fifths of them were singletons. Clones ranked in the top ten supply around 7.4% of the sample. This material consisted of PBMCs, taken from a glioma patient treated with radiotherapy, temozolomide or both. All receptors derive from a woman aged 50 to 65 with glioma.

The CDR3 protein is CASSEEGGQPQHF. In nucleotides, the CDR3 is TGTGCCAGCAGTGAGGAGGGAGGTCAGCCCCAGCATTTT. The chain is built from TRBV2 and TRBJ1-5; D unresolved. Trimming left V 3 bases short and J 6 bases short, with 9 bases between. The CDR3 contains 13 residues. Germline V gene sequence: CDR1 SNHLY, CDR2 FYNNEI. The variable domain in full, completed from reference TRBV2 and TRBJ1-5, reads EPEVTQTPSHQVTQMGQEVILRCVPISNHLYFYWYRQILGQKVEFLVSFYNNEISEKSEIFDDQFSVERPDGSNFTLKIRSTKLEDSAMYFCASSEEGGQPQHFGDGTRLSIL.

In this sample, this clone turned up once. The genes are TRBV27 and TRBJ2-7, with D possibly being TRBD1 or TRBD2 (5 bases each). This CDR3 contains 14 residues. CDR1 and CDR2 (germline): MNHEY, SMNVEV (reference sequence). The V gene lost 10 bases and the J gene lost 3 bases, with 19 bases spanning the gap. In DNA form, the CDR3 reads TGTGCCACCTGGTCCGGGACGGATTACTACGAGCAGTACTTC. Amino acid sequence: CATWSGTDYYEQYF.

V gene TRBV5-1 combines with J gene TRBJ2-4; D is perhaps TRBD2 (7 bases). V dropped 4 bases and J dropped 2 bases, with 22 bases sitting between them. Germline CDR1 and CDR2: SGHRS and YFSETQ. This CDR3 has 18 residues. CDR3 residues: CASSPDGTMGGPKNIQYF. CDR3 nucleotide sequence: TGCGCCAGCAGCCCGGACGGAACGATGGGGGGGCCCAAAAACATTCAGTACTTC.

This chain uses TRBV7-2 with TRBJ1-1, with D tentatively TRBD1 (6 bases). V was shortened by 2 bases and J by 4 bases, with 11 bases between the two germline ends. Per the germline V gene, CDR1 is SGHTA and CDR2 is FQGNSA. The CDR3 length is 14 residues. CDR3 bases: TGTGCCAGCAGCTTACAGGGCAGGGGCACTGAAGCTTTCTTT. Translation: CASSLQGRGTEAFF. The full variable domain, rest sourced from reference TRBV7-2 and TRBJ1-1, is GAGVSQSPSNKVTEKGKDVELRCDPISGHTALYWYRQSLGQGLEFLIYFQGNSAPDKSGLPSDRFSAERTGGSVSTLTIQRTQQEDSAVYLCASSLQGRGTEAFFGQGTRLTVV.

The rearrangement links TRBV6-5 to TRBJ1-2, with 9 nucleotides matching TRBD1. CDR3 length: 16 amino acids. CDR1 MNHEY and CDR2 SVGAGI come from the germline V gene. With V trimmed by 0 bases and J by 3 bases, 5 bases remained unmatched. The CDR3 DNA is TGTGCCAGCAGTTACTCGTTGGGACAGGGCGACTATGGCTACACCTTC. Translation: CASSYSLGQGDYGYTF.

This clone showed up just once. The chain couples TRBV7-2 to TRBJ2-7; 10 bases agree with TRBD2. CDR1 is SGHTA and CDR2 is FQGNSA in the germline V gene. The length of the CDR3 is 14 residues. J lost 7 bases, V lost 5 bases, and 8 bases had no gene match. CDR3 sequence (DNA): TGTGCCAGCAGCCCGGGAGTTAGCGGGGGGGAGCAGTACTTC. Translation gives CASSPGVSGGEQYF.

The chain links TRBV4-3 to TRBJ1-5; 7 bases fit TRBD1. V shed 0 bases and J 7 bases; nucleotides not matched to a gene: 12. The CDR3 contains 17 residues. CDR1 and CDR2 (germline): LGHNA, YSLEER. The chain's CDR3 is CASSQDPPGTAGQPQHF. DNA for the CDR3: TGCGCCAGCAGCCAAGATCCACCCGGGACAGCGGGGCAGCCCCAGCATTTT.